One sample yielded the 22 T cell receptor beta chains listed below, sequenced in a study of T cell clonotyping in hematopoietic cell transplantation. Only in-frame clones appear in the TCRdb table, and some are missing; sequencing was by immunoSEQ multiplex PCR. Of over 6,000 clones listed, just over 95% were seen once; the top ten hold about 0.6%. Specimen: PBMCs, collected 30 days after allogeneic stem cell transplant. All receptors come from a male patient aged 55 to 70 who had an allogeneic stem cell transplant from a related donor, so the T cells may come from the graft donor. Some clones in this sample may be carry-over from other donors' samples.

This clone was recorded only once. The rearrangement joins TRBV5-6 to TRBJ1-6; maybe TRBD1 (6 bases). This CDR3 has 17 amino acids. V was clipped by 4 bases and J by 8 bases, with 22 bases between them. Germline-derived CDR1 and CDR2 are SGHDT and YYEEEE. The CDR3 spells CASSLLSRPGDDSPLHF. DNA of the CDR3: TGTGCCAGCAGCCTACTATCGCGGCCAGGGGATGATTCACCCCTCCACTTT.

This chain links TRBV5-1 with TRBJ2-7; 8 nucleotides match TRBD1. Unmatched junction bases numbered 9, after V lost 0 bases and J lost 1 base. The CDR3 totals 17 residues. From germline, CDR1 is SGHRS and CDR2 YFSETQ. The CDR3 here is CASSLGDRTGWSYEQYF. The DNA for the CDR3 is TGCGCCAGCAGCTTGGGAGATCGGACAGGGTGGTCCTACGAGCAGTACTTC.

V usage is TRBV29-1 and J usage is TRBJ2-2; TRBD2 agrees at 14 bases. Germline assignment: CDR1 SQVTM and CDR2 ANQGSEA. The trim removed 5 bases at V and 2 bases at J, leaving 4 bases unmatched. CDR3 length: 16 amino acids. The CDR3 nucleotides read TGCAGCGTTCCTGGGACTAGCGGGGGAAACACCGGGGAGCTGTTTTTT. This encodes CSVPGTSGGNTGELFF.

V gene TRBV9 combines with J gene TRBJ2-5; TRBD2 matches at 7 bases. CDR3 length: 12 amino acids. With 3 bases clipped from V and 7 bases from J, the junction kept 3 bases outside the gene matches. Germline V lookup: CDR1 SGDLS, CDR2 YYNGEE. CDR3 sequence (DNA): TGTGCCAGCAGCGAGGGAGGGTGGACCCAGTACTTC. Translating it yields CASSEGGWTQYF.

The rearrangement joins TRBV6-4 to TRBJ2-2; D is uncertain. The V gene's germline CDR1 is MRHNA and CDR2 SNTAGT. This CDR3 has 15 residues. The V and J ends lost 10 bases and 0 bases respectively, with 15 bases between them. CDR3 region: CANSPRTPNTGELFF. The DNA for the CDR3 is TGTGCCAACTCTCCAAGGACCCCGAACACCGGGGAGCTGTTTTTT.

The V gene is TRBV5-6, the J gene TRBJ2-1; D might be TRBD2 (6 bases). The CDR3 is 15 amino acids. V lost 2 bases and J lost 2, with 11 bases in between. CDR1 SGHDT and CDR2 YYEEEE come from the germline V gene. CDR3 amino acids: CASSFRETTYNEQFF. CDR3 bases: TGTGCCAGCAGCTTTCGGGAGACCACCTACAATGAGCAGTTCTTC.

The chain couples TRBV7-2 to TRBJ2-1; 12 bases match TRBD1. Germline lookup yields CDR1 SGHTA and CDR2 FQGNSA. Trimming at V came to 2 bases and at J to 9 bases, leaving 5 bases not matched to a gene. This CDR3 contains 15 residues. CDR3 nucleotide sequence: TGTGCCAGCAGCTTAAGGGGACAGGGGGCTCGTGAGCAGTTCTTC. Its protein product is CASSLRGQGAREQFF.

The CDR3 nucleotides read TGCAGTGCTGGGATACGCAATGAGCAGTTCTTC. Amino acids: CSAGIRNEQFF. The rearrangement links TRBV20-1 to TRBJ2-1, with D unresolved. The CDR3 consists of 11 residues. Germline assignment: CDR1 DFQATT and CDR2 SNEGSKA (reference sequence). Deletions cut 5 bases from V and 6 bases from J, with 8 bases between.

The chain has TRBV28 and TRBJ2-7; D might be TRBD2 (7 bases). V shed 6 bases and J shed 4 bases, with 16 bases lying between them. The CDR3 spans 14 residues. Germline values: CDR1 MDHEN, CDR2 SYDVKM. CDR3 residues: CASRPGGLGYEQYF. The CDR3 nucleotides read TGTGCCAGCAGGCCGGGGGGCCTGGGGTACGAGCAGTACTTC.

The CDR3 DNA sequence: TGTGCCAGTAGGCCACAGGGAGTACAGCCCCAGCATTTT. Residues: CASRPQGVQPQHF. The chain uses TRBV19 and TRBJ1-5, with a tentative D call TRBD1 (6 bases). CDR1 is LNHDA, CDR2 SQIVND, per germline (reference sequence). The V gene lost 6 bases and the J gene lost 7 bases, with 13 bases spanning the gap. The CDR3 has 13 residues.

The CDR3 DNA is TGTGCCAGCAGCTCCCGACGGGGGCGACCCTACGAGCAGTACTTC. This translates into CASSSRRGRPYEQYF. The rearrangement joins TRBV5-4 to TRBJ2-7; D possibly matches TRBD1 or TRBD2 (6 bases each). The V end was cut by 3 bases, the J end by 2 bases, with 15 bases between. The CDR3 consists of 15 residues. Per germline, CDR1 SGHNT and CDR2 YYREEE (reference sequence). The variable domain in full, completed from reference TRBV5-4 and TRBJ2-7, reads ETGVTQSPTHLIKTRGQQVTLRCSSQSGHNTVSWYQQALGQGPQFIFQYYREEENGRGNFPPRFSGLQFPNYSSELNVNALELDDSALYLCASSSRRGRPYEQYFGPGTRLTVT.

As DNA, the CDR3 is TGTGCCAGCAGCCGCGTGGGACAGGGGGCAGATACGCAGTATTTT. Translation: CASSRVGQGADTQYF. The genes are TRBV7-2 and TRBJ2-3, with TRBD1 matching over 11 bases. The germline V gene encodes CDR1 SGHTA and CDR2 FQGNSA. CDR3 size: 15 residues. The junction had 5 bases not matched to a gene; V was cut back by 5 bases and J by 4 bases.

The CDR3 DNA reads as TGTGCCAGCAGCTTAGCTCTCTCCTACGAGCAGTACTTC. Translation gives CASSLALSYEQYF. The rearrangement uses TRBV7-2 and TRBJ2-7; D gene unclear. The CDR3 sequence is 13 residues long. Germline CDR1 reads SGHTA; CDR2 reads FQGNSA. V was clipped by 0 bases and J by 0 bases, with 3 bases between them.

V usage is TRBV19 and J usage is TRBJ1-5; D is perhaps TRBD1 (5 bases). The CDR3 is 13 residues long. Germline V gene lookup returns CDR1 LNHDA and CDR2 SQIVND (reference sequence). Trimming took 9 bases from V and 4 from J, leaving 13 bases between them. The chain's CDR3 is CARWGGLNQPQHF. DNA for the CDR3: TGTGCCAGATGGGGGGGGTTAAATCAGCCCCAGCATTTT.

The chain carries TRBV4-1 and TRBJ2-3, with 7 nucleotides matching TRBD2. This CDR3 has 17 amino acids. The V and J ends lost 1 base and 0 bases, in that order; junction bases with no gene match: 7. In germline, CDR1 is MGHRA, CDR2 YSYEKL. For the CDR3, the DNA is TGCGCCAGCAGCCAAGGTTGGGGGGGGACTAGCACAGATACGCAGTATTTT. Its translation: CASSQGWGGTSTDTQYF.

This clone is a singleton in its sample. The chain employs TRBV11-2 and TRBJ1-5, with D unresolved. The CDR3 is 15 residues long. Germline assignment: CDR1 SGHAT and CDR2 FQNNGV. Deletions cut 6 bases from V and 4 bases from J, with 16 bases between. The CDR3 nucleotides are TGTGCCAGCAGATCGACGGGATTTTGGAATCAGCCCCAGCATTTT. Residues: CASRSTGFWNQPQHF. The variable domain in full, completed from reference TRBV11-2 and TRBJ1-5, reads EAGVAQSPRYKIIEKRQSVAFWCNPISGHATLYWYQQILGQGPKLLIQFQNNGVVDDSQLPKDRFSAERLKGVDSTLKIQPAKLEDSAVYLCASRSTGFWNQPQHFGDGTRLSIL.

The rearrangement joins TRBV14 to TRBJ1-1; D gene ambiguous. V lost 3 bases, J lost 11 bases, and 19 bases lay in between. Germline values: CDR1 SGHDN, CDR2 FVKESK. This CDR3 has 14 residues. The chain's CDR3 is CASSQGGFYLAAFF. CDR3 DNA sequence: TGTGCCAGCAGCCAGGGCGGGTTTTACTTAGCGGCTTTCTTT.

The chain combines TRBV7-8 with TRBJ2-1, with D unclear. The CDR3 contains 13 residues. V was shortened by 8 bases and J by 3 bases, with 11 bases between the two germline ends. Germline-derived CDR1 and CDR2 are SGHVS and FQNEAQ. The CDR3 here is CASGTNRYNEQFF. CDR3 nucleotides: TGTGCCAGCGGCACCAATCGCTACAATGAGCAGTTCTTC. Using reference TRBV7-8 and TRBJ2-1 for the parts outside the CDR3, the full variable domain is GAGVSQSPRYKVAKRGQDVALRCDPISGHVSLFWYQQALGQGPEFLTYFQNEAQLDKSGLPSDRFFAERPEGSVSTLKIQRTQQEDSAVYLCASGTNRYNEQFFGPGTRLTVL.

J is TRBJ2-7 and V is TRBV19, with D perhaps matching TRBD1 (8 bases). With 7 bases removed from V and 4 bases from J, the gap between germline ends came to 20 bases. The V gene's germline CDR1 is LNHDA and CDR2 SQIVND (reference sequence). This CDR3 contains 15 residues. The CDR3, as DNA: TGTGCCAGTATCCAACGAGCGGGACAGGTATACGAGCAGTACTTC. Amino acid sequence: CASIQRAGQVYEQYF.

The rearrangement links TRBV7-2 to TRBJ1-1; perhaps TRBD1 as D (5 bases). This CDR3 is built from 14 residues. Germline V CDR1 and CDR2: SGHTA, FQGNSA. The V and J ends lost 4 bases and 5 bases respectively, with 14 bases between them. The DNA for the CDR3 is TGTGCCAGCAGCTACATGCGGGGGGATACTGAAGCTTTCTTT. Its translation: CASSYMRGDTEAFF.

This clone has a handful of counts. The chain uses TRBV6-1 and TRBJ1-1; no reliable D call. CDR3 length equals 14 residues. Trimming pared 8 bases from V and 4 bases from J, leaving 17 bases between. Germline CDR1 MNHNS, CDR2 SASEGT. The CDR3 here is CASQSTMASTEAFF. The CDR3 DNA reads TGTGCCAGCCAATCGACGATGGCGAGCACTGAAGCTTTCTTT.

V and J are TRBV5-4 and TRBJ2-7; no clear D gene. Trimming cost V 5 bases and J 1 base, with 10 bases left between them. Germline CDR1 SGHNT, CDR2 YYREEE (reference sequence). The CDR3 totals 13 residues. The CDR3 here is CASSWVSSYEQYF. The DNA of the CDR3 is TGTGCCAGCAGTTGGGTCTCATCCTACGAGCAGTACTTC.